The next 23 T cell receptor beta chains were all read from a single sample in a study of metastatic and nonmetastatic thyroid tumors. TCRdb re-called the PCR reads with MiXCR. The repertoire has around 42,000 clones, 9.5% to 13% of them found once; the top ten carry approximately 8.7%. Not a single patient had been given any form of treatment at any point before undergoing thyroid surgery. Material: blood. The source of these receptors is a male donor with papillary thyroid cancer or a benign thyroid nodule (not recorded which). Some clones in this sample may be carry-over from other donors' samples.

V usage is TRBV28 and J usage is TRBJ2-3; 7 nucleotides match TRBD2. The germline CDR1 and CDR2 sequences are MDHEN and SYDVKM. V lost 4 bases and J lost 4; bases outside the gene matches: 26. CDR3 length: 21 residues. The CDR3 region has the DNA TGTGCCAGCAGTTCCTTGTTGGGGGGGATGAGCGGGATGGCTGGGGCAGATACGCAGTATTTT. Amino acids: CASSSLLGGMSGMAGADTQYF.

The table lists this clone with many counts. Distinct nucleotide sequences in the sample also encode this CDR3. The chain uses TRBV11-2 and TRBJ2-1, with a weak D call TRBD2 (6 bases). The CDR3 runs to 16 residues. The V gene's germline CDR1 is SGHAT and CDR2 FQNNGV. Deletions cut 1 base from V and 0 bases from J, with 10 bases between. DNA for the CDR3: TGTGCCAGCAGCTTAGGCGGAGGGAGCTCCTACAATGAGCAGTTCTTC. This gives the protein CASSLGGGSSYNEQFF.

The rearrangement joins TRBV20-1 to TRBJ1-5, with unresolved D. Germline values: CDR1 DFQATT, CDR2 SNEGSKA (reference sequence). The V end was cut by 1 base, the J end by 3 bases, with 7 bases between. CDR3 length: 13 residues. The CDR3 protein is CSARGQPNQPQHF. In DNA, the CDR3 is TGCAGTGCTAGAGGCCAGCCCAATCAGCCCCAGCATTTT.

This clone was detected a few times. The chain uses TRBV28 and TRBJ1-6; D remains ambiguous. Between the trimmed V and J ends, which lost 10 bases and 4 bases, there was a span of 11 bases. The CDR3 is made up of 13 amino acids. Germline lookup yields CDR1 MDHEN and CDR2 SYDVKM. The CDR3 loop reads CATRQVYNSPLHF. The CDR3 DNA follows: TGTGCCACCCGGCAGGTGTATAATTCACCCCTCCACTTT. The variable domain in full, with the rest retrieved from reference TRBV28 and TRBJ1-6, is DVKVTQSSRYLVKRTGEKVFLECVQDMDHENMFWYRQDPGLGLRLIYFSYDVKMKEKGDIPEGYSVSREKKERFSLILESASTNQTSMYLCATRQVYNSPLHFGNGTRLTVT.

This clone was observed at least ten times. The chain couples TRBV7-8 to TRBJ1-5; TRBD1 aligns across 9 bases. The CDR3 runs to 15 residues. CDR1 and CDR2 (germline): SGHVS, FQNEAQ. Unmatched junction bases numbered 9, after V lost 5 bases and J lost 7 bases. The DNA of the CDR3 is TGTGCCAGCAGCGGCAACACAGGGGGCTTACAGCCCCAGCATTTT. Encoded protein: CASSGNTGGLQPQHF. Full variable domain (outside the CDR3, taken from reference TRBV7-8 and TRBJ1-5): GAGVSQSPRYKVAKRGQDVALRCDPISGHVSLFWYQQALGQGPEFLTYFQNEAQLDKSGLPSDRFFAERPEGSVSTLKIQRTQQEDSAVYLCASSGNTGGLQPQHFGDGTRLSIL.

This clone showed up many times. V gene TRBV28 combines with J gene TRBJ1-4; D gene ambiguous. The CDR3 runs 14 residues. Per the germline V gene, CDR1 is MDHEN and CDR2 is SYDVKM. Between the trimmed V and J ends, which lost 4 bases and 2 bases, there was a span of 8 bases. CDR3 DNA sequence: TGTGCCAGCAGTTCCGGAGGGACTAATGAAAAACTGTTTTTT. Protein: CASSSGGTNEKLFF.

This clone turned up a few times. A clone one base away is much larger, so this may be a read error. This chain links TRBV20-1 with TRBJ1-6; 7 bases match TRBD1. Germline CDR1 is DFQATT and CDR2 is SNEGSKA (reference sequence). The CDR3 runs 10 residues. CDR3: CIARSGQVHF. The CDR3 coding sequence is TGCATTGCTAGGTCTGGACAGGTCCACTTT.

In the case of this clone: With a much larger clone just one base away, this may be a read error. J is TRBJ1-2 and V is TRBV4-3, with a possible D match to TRBD1 (6 bases). CDR1 and CDR2 from the germline V gene are LGHNA and YSLEER. The CDR3 covers 17 residues. V lost 0 bases and J 0 bases, leaving 14 bases between the germline ends. CDR3 residues: CASSQDPRQGSNYGYTF. The CDR3 bases are TGCGCCAGCAGCCAAGATCCCCGGCAGGGGTCTAACTATGGCTACACCTTC.

This clone has at least ten counts. Other DNA variants within this sample encode the same CDR3. The chain has TRBV24-1 and TRBJ2-7; TRBD1 agrees at 7 bases. This CDR3 has 13 amino acids. CDR1 is KGHDR and CDR2 is SFDVKD in the germline V gene. Trimming cost V 4 bases and J 6 bases; bases outside gene matches: 5. The CDR3: CATSDSTGPEQYF. CDR3 nucleotides: TGTGCCACCAGTGACTCGACAGGGCCCGAGCAGTACTTC.

This clone was picked up many times. CDR3 coding DNA: TGTGCCAGCAGCGTAGACTACAGGGGCATGAACACTGAAGCTTTCTTT. It encodes CASSVDYRGMNTEAFF. The genes are TRBV9 and TRBJ1-1, with TRBD1 matching over 7 bases. There are 16 residues in the CDR3. With V trimmed by 0 bases and J by 0 bases, 5 bases remained unmatched. The germline gives CDR1 SGDLS, CDR2 YYNGEE. Using reference TRBV9 and TRBJ1-1 for the parts outside the CDR3, the full variable domain is DSGVTQTPKHLITATGQRVTLRCSPRSGDLSVYWYQQSLDQGLQFLIQYYNGEERAKGNILERFSAQQFPDLHSELNLSSLELGDSALYFCASSVDYRGMNTEAFFGQGTRLTVV.

The chain couples TRBV11-2 to TRBJ2-5; perhaps TRBD1 as D (6 bases). V dropped 1 base and J dropped 3 bases, with 12 bases sitting between them. Germline V gene lookup returns CDR1 SGHAT and CDR2 FQNNGV. The CDR3 has 15 residues. The CDR3 reads CASSLGARDKETQYF. DNA of the CDR3: TGTGCCAGCAGCTTAGGGGCCAGGGACAAAGAGACCCAGTACTTC.

V gene TRBV6-1 combines with J gene TRBJ2-1; 9 bases fit TRBD1. The length of the CDR3 is 15 residues. Trimming cost V 3 bases and J 4 bases; bases outside gene matches: 4. Germline V gives CDR1 MNHNS, CDR2 SASEGT. CDR3 region: CASSEETGGYNEQFF. The CDR3 DNA is TGTGCCAGCAGTGAGGAGACAGGGGGATACAATGAGCAGTTCTTC.

This clone came up many times. V gene TRBV28 combines with J gene TRBJ2-6; D not resolved. Trimming removed 7 bases from V and 4 bases from J, with 11 bases in between. This CDR3 region has 14 residues. CDR1 and CDR2 (germline): MDHEN, SYDVKM. DNA of the CDR3: TGTGCCAGCAACTCCCTCGGGGGGGCCAACGTCCTGACTTTC. Translated, it gives CASNSLGGANVLTF. The whole variable domain, filled in from reference TRBV28 and TRBJ2-6, reads DVKVTQSSRYLVKRTGEKVFLECVQDMDHENMFWYRQDPGLGLRLIYFSYDVKMKEKGDIPEGYSVSREKKERFSLILESASTNQTSMYLCASNSLGGANVLTFGAGSRLTVL.

This clone occurred many times. This rearrangement joins TRBV5-8 to TRBJ1-4; D possibly corresponds to TRBD1 (5 bases). V lost 1 base to trimming and J lost 7 bases, with 11 bases between them. Germline V lookup: CDR1 SGHTS, CDR2 YDEGEE. The CDR3 is made up of 14 amino acids. CDR3 nucleotide sequence: TGTGCCAGCAGCTTGAGGGGCGGAGGTGAAAAACTGTTTTTT. As protein: CASSLRGGGEKLFF.

Concerning this clone: This clone may be a read error of a much larger clone one base away. The CDR3 sequence: CASSPPGVYEQFF. The CDR3 DNA sequence: TGCGCCAGCAGCCCTCCGGGCGTGTATGAGCAGTTCTTC. The chain is built from TRBV4-3 and TRBJ2-1, with D unclear. Germline lookup yields CDR1 LGHNA and CDR2 YSLEER. This CDR3 spans 13 amino acids. Trimming cost V 4 bases and J 8 bases, with 12 bases left between them.

This clone was counted a few times. The chain carries TRBV6-6 and TRBJ1-2, with 11 bases that match TRBD1. CDR1 and CDR2 from the germline V gene are MNHNY and SVGAGI (reference sequence). The CDR3 runs 17 residues. The V segment lost 0 bases and the J segment 5 bases; nucleotides outside the gene matches: 8. For the CDR3, the DNA is TGTGCCAGCAGTTACTCCCGGACAGGGGGCGGAGGTTATGGCTACACCTTC. This gives the protein CASSYSRTGGGGYGYTF.

This clone was found a few times. The chain links TRBV11-1 to TRBJ2-7; D gene unclear. The germline CDR1 and CDR2 sequences are SGHAT and FQDESV (reference sequence). The V end was cut by 5 bases, the J end by 3 bases, with 20 bases between. The CDR3 loop spans 16 amino acids. The CDR3 DNA is TGTGCCAGCAGCCCTCAGCCGTACTCCCAGCGCTACGAGCAGTACTTC. Translated, it gives CASSPQPYSQRYEQYF.

By sample share, this clone is medium-sized. The V and J genes are TRBV6-2 or TRBV6-3 and TRBJ2-7; D uncertain. Germline CDR1 reads MNHEY; CDR2 reads SVGEGT. This CDR3 has 15 amino acids. Trimming removed 0 bases from V and 3 bases from J, with 12 bases in between. CDR3 coding DNA: TGTGCCAGCAGTTACTCGGGCCTAGGGTTCTACGAGCAGTACTTC. Protein sequence: CASSYSGLGFYEQYF.

In its sample, this clone was seen a few times. The junction departs from germline at one end; a sequencing error may be responsible. The CDR3 protein is CAGSLRLGAVNTIYF. CDR3 nucleotides: TGTGCCGGCAGTTTACGTTTGGGGGCTGTAAACACCATATATTTT. The chain employs TRBV28 and TRBJ1-3, with TRBD1 as a possible D gene (6 bases). Germline lookup yields CDR1 MDHEN and CDR2 SYDVKM. CDR3 length: 15 amino acids. Combining the CDR3 with reference TRBV28 and TRBJ1-3 gives the whole variable domain DVKVTQSSRYLVKRTGEKVFLECVQDMDHENMFWYRQDPGLGLRLIYFSYDVKMKEKGDIPEGYSVSREKKERFSLILESASTNQTSMYLCAGSLRLGAVNTIYFGEGSWLTVV.

This clone was counted at least ten times. The chain employs TRBV7-2 and TRBJ2-3; tentatively, D is TRBD1 (5 bases). Germline V CDR1 and CDR2: SGHTA, FQGNSA. The ends were cut back, 6 bases at V and 5 bases at J, with 9 bases in the middle. CDR3 length: 12 amino acids. In DNA form, the CDR3 reads TGTGCCAGCAGAGGGGCCGGAGATACGCAGTATTTT. Translating gives CASRGAGDTQYF.

This clone has at least ten counts. The J gene is TRBJ1-2, the V gene TRBV7-6; D is unresolved. Germline lookup yields CDR1 SGHVS and CDR2 FNYEAQ. This CDR3 has 13 residues. Trimming pared 1 base from V and 4 bases from J, leaving 7 bases between. The CDR3 sequence is CASSLGPSYGYTF. CDR3 in DNA: TGTGCCAGCAGCTTAGGGCCTAGCTATGGCTACACCTTC.

This clone has more than one count but fewer than ten. The chain couples TRBV18 to TRBJ1-3, with TRBD1 matching 9 bases. V was pared by 1 base and J by 3 bases, with 10 bases of the junction left unmatched. Germline CDR1 and CDR2: KGHSH and LQKENI. The CDR3 length is 18 residues. The DNA for the CDR3 is TGTGCCAGCTCACCACAGTTCTTGGGACAGGGCGGTGGAAACACCATATATTTT. Encoded protein: CASSPQFLGQGGGNTIYF.

This clone was counted at least ten times. This chain joins TRBV12-3 or TRBV12-4 and TRBJ2-7; unclear D gene. The CDR3 totals 17 residues. The V gene lost 6 bases and the J gene lost 4 bases, with 25 bases spanning the gap. The CDR3 bases are TGTGCCAGCAGCCCCCGTCCCACCGCCGGAGCTTCATACGAGCAGTACTTC. Amino acid sequence: CASSPRPTAGASYEQYF.